These 21 T cell receptor beta chains share one sample of origin, sequenced in a study of shared clonotypes between healthy human individuals. Sequenced by immunoSEQ multiplex PCR; TCRdb stores in-frame clones only, minus some. Among some 2.1 million clones, roughly 95% were seen once, and the ten largest hold roughly 1.1%. Selected positively for CCR7 and CD45RO-negative, naive CD8 cells excluded terminally differentiated effector memory CD45RA+ cells. The sample taken for sequencing was naive CD8+ T cells sorted from blood. The receptors come from a man aged 18 to 35 in good health.

The J gene is TRBJ2-5, the V gene TRBV2; 8 nucleotides align to TRBD2. Germline loops: CDR1 SNHLY, CDR2 FYNNEI. With 3 bases clipped from V and 4 bases from J, the junction kept 13 bases outside the gene matches. The CDR3 is 17 amino acids. The CDR3: CASSDGIAGPIGETQYF. CDR3 nucleotide sequence: TGTGCCAGCAGTGATGGAATAGCGGGGCCGATCGGAGAGACCCAGTACTTC.

The rearrangement uses TRBV11-2 and TRBJ1-6, with 8 bases lining up with TRBD1. The V segment lost 2 bases and the J segment 7 bases; nucleotides outside the gene matches: 10. The CDR3 contains 17 residues. CDR1 SGHAT and CDR2 FQNNGV come from the germline V gene. The CDR3 DNA sequence: TGTGCCAGCAGCTTATGGCGAACAGGGGGGAAAAATTCACCCCTCCACTTT. This translates into CASSLWRTGGKNSPLHF.

Comment on this clone: Other DNA sequences in the sample encode the same CDR3. This sequence joins TRBV13 and TRBJ2-1; the D is unclear. Trimming shortened V by 2 bases and J by 0 bases, and 8 bases separated the two germline ends. This CDR3 region has 15 residues. CDR1 and CDR2 (germline): PRHDT, FYEKMQ (reference sequence). CDR3 residues: CASSLSASSYNEQFF. The CDR3 nucleotides read TGTGCCAGCAGCTTATCGGCGAGCTCCTACAATGAGCAGTTCTTC.

Only one count was recorded for this clone. The chain combines TRBV15 with TRBJ2-5; no clear D gene. The V gene lost 0 bases and the J gene lost 5 bases, with 7 bases spanning the gap. The germline CDR1 and CDR2 sequences are LNHNV and YYDKDF (reference sequence). The CDR3 is made up of 13 amino acids. As DNA, the CDR3 is TGTGCCACCAGCAGAGATCGTTGGGAGACCCAGTACTTC. Encoded protein: CATSRDRWETQYF.

This chain connects TRBV19 to TRBJ2-7, with a possible D match to TRBD2 (6 bases). Germline V gene lookup returns CDR1 LNHDA and CDR2 SQIVND (reference sequence). V was cut by 2 bases and J by 1 base, with 12 bases left in between. There are 15 residues in the CDR3. In DNA, the CDR3 is TGTGCCAGTAGTATAAAGGAGGGGTGGTCCTACGAGCAGTACTTC. This codes for CASSIKEGWSYEQYF.

The CDR3 spells CAWSVGGGSEQYF. CDR3 nucleotides: TGTGCCTGGAGTGTAGGGGGGGGATCCGAGCAGTACTTC. This sequence joins TRBV30 and TRBJ2-7; possible D gene TRBD2, 7 bases. V lost 0 bases to trimming and J lost 6 bases, with 12 bases between them. Germline CDR1 is GTSNPN and CDR2 is SVGIG (reference sequence). The length of the CDR3 is 13 residues.

V and J are TRBV9 and TRBJ2-5; 7 nucleotides match TRBD1. The DNA end is more similar to TRBJ2-7, so the J call may be wrong. Germline V gives CDR1 SGDLS, CDR2 YYNGEE. CDR3 size: 15 residues. The CDR3 loop reads CASSVTGDLAYEQYF. The CDR3 DNA is TGTGCCAGCAGCGTAACAGGGGATTTGGCCTACGAGCAGTACTTC.

The chain has TRBV29-1 and TRBJ2-1; the match to TRBD1 covers 7 bases. The germline V gene has CDR1 SQVTM and CDR2 ANQGSEA. This CDR3 spans 13 amino acids. V lost 7 bases and J lost 1; bases outside the gene matches: 4. The CDR3 sequence: CSAGQDSYNEQFF. The CDR3 nucleotides read TGCAGCGCCGGACAGGATTCCTACAATGAGCAGTTCTTC.

The rearrangement uses TRBV6-1 and TRBJ2-5; unclear D gene. The CDR3 is 15 amino acids. The ends were cut back, 6 bases at V and 2 bases at J, with 16 bases in the middle. Germline-derived CDR1 and CDR2 are MNHNS and SASEGT. The CDR3 sequence is CASSLLRTVQETQYF. CDR3 in DNA: TGTGCCAGCAGCCTTCTCAGGACGGTTCAAGAGACCCAGTACTTC.

CDR3 nucleotides: TGTGCCAGCAGTGAAGTAGGCGGGGGTTTCGACGAGCAGTACTTC. Residues: CASSEVGGGFDEQYF. This chain connects TRBV2 to TRBJ2-7; the match to TRBD2 covers 7 bases. The CDR3 is 15 residues long. In germline, CDR1 is SNHLY, CDR2 FYNNEI. Unmatched junction bases numbered 8, after V lost 1 base and J lost 5 bases.

The DNA for the CDR3 is TGTGCCAGCAGTTTGGACAGTCTGAACACTGAAGCTTTCTTT. Residues: CASSLDSLNTEAFF. The V call is TRBV28, the J call TRBJ1-1, with D possibly being TRBD1 (6 bases). CDR3 length: 14 amino acids. V was pared by 3 bases and J by 0 bases, with 8 bases between. Germline V CDR1 and CDR2: MDHEN, SYDVKM.

V usage is TRBV6-1 and J usage is TRBJ2-7; TRBD1 matches at 8 bases. The CDR3 totals 15 residues. V was clipped by 5 bases and J by 3 bases; unmatched bases: 9. Germline CDR1 is MNHNS and CDR2 is SASEGT. CDR3 DNA: TGTGCCAGCAGTCTTTGGACAGGGATTGACTACGAGCAGTACTTC. It codes for CASSLWTGIDYEQYF.

The rearrangement links TRBV4-1 to TRBJ2-1; TRBD2 agrees at 8 bases. After removal of 4 bases from V and 3 bases from J, the junction contained 8 bases not matched to a gene. CDR1 is MGHRA, CDR2 YSYEKL, per germline. The CDR3 loop spans 16 amino acids. Written as DNA, the CDR3 is TGCGCCAGCAGCCCCACACCTAGCGGGCACTACAATGAGCAGTTCTTC. It codes for CASSPTPSGHYNEQFF.

The V gene is TRBV19, the J gene TRBJ2-7, with D unclear. This CDR3 region has 14 residues. V was shortened by 3 bases and J by 2 bases, with 11 bases between the two germline ends. Germline V gene lookup returns CDR1 LNHDA and CDR2 SQIVND (reference sequence). In nucleotides, the CDR3 is TGTGCCAGTAGTATCTCACCATTCCCCTACGAGCAGTACTTC. Its protein is CASSISPFPYEQYF.

As to this clone: Within the sample, other DNA sequences also encode this same CDR3. The chain joins TRBV7-9 to TRBJ2-2, with unresolved D. This CDR3 contains 14 residues. Trimming took 0 bases from V and 0 from J, leaving 2 bases between them. Germline values: CDR1 SEHNR, CDR2 FQNEAQ (reference sequence). CDR3 loop: CASSLAPNTGELFF. The CDR3, as DNA: TGTGCCAGCAGCTTAGCCCCGAACACCGGGGAGCTGTTTTTT.

V gene TRBV7-2 combines with J gene TRBJ2-1; no definite D call. Trimming pared 1 base from V and 5 bases from J, leaving 3 bases between. From germline, CDR1 is SGHTA and CDR2 FQGNSA. The CDR3 runs to 12 residues. The CDR3 is CASSLVDNEQFF. CDR3 nucleotide sequence: TGTGCCAGCAGCTTAGTAGACAATGAGCAGTTCTTC.

The V gene is TRBV20-1, the J gene TRBJ2-1; no clear D. The CDR3 is 11 amino acids. The germline V and J ends were trimmed by 6 bases and 0 bases, with 3 bases remaining between them. CDR1 is DFQATT and CDR2 is SNEGSKA in the germline V gene (reference sequence). As DNA, the CDR3 is TGCAGTGCCCCCTCCTACAATGAGCAGTTCTTC. This codes for CSAPSYNEQFF.

The rearrangement joins TRBV4-1 to TRBJ2-7; TRBD1 matches at 8 bases. Trimming at V came to 4 bases and at J to 5 bases, leaving 13 bases not matched to a gene. The germline CDR1 and CDR2 sequences are MGHRA and YSYEKL. This CDR3 region has 16 residues. In DNA form, the CDR3 reads TGCGCCAGCAGCCCCAGTCCGAGGACAGGGTATGACGAGCAGTACTTC. Protein product: CASSPSPRTGYDEQYF.

V and J are TRBV19 and TRBJ1-2; 10 nucleotides line up with TRBD1. Germline values: CDR1 LNHDA, CDR2 SQIVND (reference sequence). Losses at the gene ends were 9 bases for V and 5 bases for J; bases not matched to a gene: 12. CDR3 length: 15 amino acids. For the CDR3, the DNA is TGTGCCAGAGAGGGACAGGGGATTATCCCTTATGGCTACACCTTC. Its protein product is CAREGQGIIPYGYTF.

The CDR3 DNA sequence: TGTGCCAGCAGCCCTAGCGGGGGGGTCTACGAGCAGTACTTC. This encodes CASSPSGGVYEQYF. This chain connects TRBV6-1 to TRBJ2-7, with 12 bases matching TRBD2. V gave up 6 bases and J gave up 3 bases; unmatched junction bases: 3. This CDR3 is built from 14 residues. Germline V gene data show CDR1 as MNHNS and CDR2 as SASEGT.

This chain uses TRBV5-6 with TRBJ2-5; TRBD2 matches at 14 bases. Germline trimming cut 7 bases from V and 5 bases from J; bases unmatched to any gene: 7. The CDR3 loop spans 15 amino acids. CDR1 and CDR2 from the germline V gene are SGHDT and YYEEEE. The CDR3 here is CASVSGLAGVETQYF. The CDR3 DNA reads TGTGCCAGCGTGTCGGGACTAGCGGGAGTCGAGACCCAGTACTTC.